This T cell receptor (beta chain) was recorded in a study of blood T cells in healthy people across ages. The length of the CDR3 is 13 residues. Germline V lookup: CDR1 ENHRY, CDR2 SYGVKD. Trimming stripped 8 bases from V and 3 bases from J, with 13 bases between. Primers used in a second PCR of about 7 to 11 cycles were a sample-barcoded 5' primer and a J-beta primer mix. TCRdb recomputed calls from the 5' RACE reads with MiXCR, one row per CDR3 protein. The repertoire holds about a million distinct CDR3 sequences, with just over 50% as singletons. This clonotype was detected a few times. At least 5.5 micrograms of total RNA were extracted per sample.

Sequenced material: blood. The rearrangement joins TRBV10-3 to TRBJ2-5; TRBD2 is a possible D gene (5 bases). The clonotype comes from a woman aged 60 to 75 in good health. CDR3 protein: CAIGASIKETQYF. The CDR3 DNA is TGTGCCATCGGAGCTAGCATTAAAGAGACCCAGTACTTC.